This entry lists 29 T cell receptor beta chains sequenced from one sample in a study of vaccination and CD4 T cells after COVID-19 (dated by TCRdb to between 2021 and 2024). The intended sense of this specimen's treatment or condition label: approximately nine-day PBMC culture with coronavirus spike peptide pools or control peptides (ViraFEST assay). Antigens of these TCRs are unknown. The library was built by means of PCR. The sequencer listed for this sample is Illumina iSeq 100. At the Johns Hopkins FTIC core, DNA from the cultured CD4+ T cells underwent TCR sequencing with the Oncomine TCR Beta short-read assay. Using fastp at Q25 and MiXCR, TCRdb reprocessed the public reads and kept productive beta chains. Identical CDR3 proteins give one entry, which carries the most common genes and DNA. A total of fewer than 9,000 distinct CDR3 sequences appear in this sample, around three fifths of them only once. The ten largest clonotypes hold 25% to 30% of the sample.

The sequenced sample was CD4+ T cells from blood, cultured in vitro. All receptors come from a human donor who had recovered from COVID-19.

This chain links TRBV20-1 with TRBJ2-3; D remains ambiguous. This CDR3 comprises 14 residues. Germline-derived CDR1 and CDR2 are DFQATT and SNEGSKA (reference sequence). V was shortened by 4 bases and J by 2 bases, with 13 bases between the two germline ends. The CDR3 nucleotides read TGCAGTGCTATAAGGCCCGGCACCACAGATACGCAGTATTTT. Translated, it gives CSAIRPGTTDTQYF.

As to this clonotype: Lacking the conserved final phenylalanine or tryptophan, this CDR3 likely reflects a read error. For the CDR3, the DNA is TGTGCCACCCGTGGGGCCGCAGGGGCGGATGGCTACACCCTC. Residues: CATRGAAGADGYTL. The chain links TRBV24-1 to TRBJ1-2; TRBD1 is a possible D gene (6 bases). This CDR3 spans 14 amino acids. Trimming removed 9 bases from V and 6 bases from J, with 19 bases in between. Germline CDR1 is KGHDR and CDR2 is SFDVKD.

The chain has TRBV7-3 and TRBJ2-3; TRBD2 aligns across 9 bases. This CDR3 is 16 amino acids long. The junction had 10 bases not matched to a gene; V was cut back by 2 bases and J by 7 bases. Germline V gene lookup returns CDR1 SGHTA and CDR2 FQGTGA. The CDR3 nucleotides are TGTGCCAGCAGCTTACAGCCAGCGGGAGGAGGAAATACGCAGTATTTT. It translates to CASSLQPAGGGNTQYF.

The chain carries TRBV2 and TRBJ1-2; a weak D match, TRBD1 (5 bases). CDR3 length equals 12 residues. Germline V gene lookup returns CDR1 SNHLY and CDR2 FYNNEI. The V gene lost 5 bases and the J gene lost 2 bases, with 6 bases spanning the gap. This CDR3 is CASSKGNYGYTF. DNA for the CDR3: TGTGCCAGCAGTAAGGGGAACTATGGCTACACCTTC.

V and J are TRBV6-1 and TRBJ2-7; D gene uncertain. The germline V gene encodes CDR1 MNHNS and CDR2 SASEGT. V shed 7 bases and J shed 3 bases, with 13 bases lying between them. There are 13 residues in the CDR3. The CDR3 nucleotides are TGTGCCAGCACCACGGACGGAAACTACGAGCAGTACTTC. Its protein product is CASTTDGNYEQYF.

This clonotype has a handful of counts. This rearrangement joins TRBV7-9 to TRBJ1-6; TRBD1 is a possible D gene (6 bases). The V end was cut by 4 bases, the J end by 8 bases, with 18 bases between. Germline assignment: CDR1 SEHNR and CDR2 FQNEAQ (reference sequence). The CDR3 is 16 residues long. CDR3 loop: CASSSSGAGAYSPLHF. The CDR3 DNA follows: TGTGCCAGCAGCTCCTCCGGGGCAGGGGCTTATTCACCCCTCCACTTT.

The table lists this clonotype with a few counts. The rearrangement links TRBV7-9 to TRBJ2-1, with TRBD2 matching 9 bases. Trimming at V came to 7 bases and at J to 5 bases, leaving 9 bases not matched to a gene. Germline V gene data show CDR1 as SEHNR and CDR2 as FQNEAQ (reference sequence). There are 15 residues in the CDR3. CDR3 DNA: TGTGCCAGCAAGATCCTTTTAGCGGGGGACAATGAGCAGTTCTTC. It yields the protein CASKILLAGDNEQFF.

A few counts support this clonotype. This chain uses TRBV28 with TRBJ1-2; D may be TRBD1 (6 bases). Germline V gene sequence: CDR1 MDHEN, CDR2 SYDVKM. This CDR3 region has 12 residues. The germline V and J ends were trimmed by 6 bases and 4 bases, with 9 bases remaining between them. This CDR3 is CASRLQGYGYTF. For the CDR3, the DNA is TGTGCCAGCAGACTACAGGGCTATGGCTACACCTTC.

V and J are TRBV6-2 or TRBV6-3 and TRBJ1-4; a possible D gene is TRBD1 (6 bases). This CDR3 comprises 15 residues. Germline V gene data show CDR1 as MNHEY and CDR2 as SVGEGT. Trimming stripped 6 bases from V and 7 bases from J, with 18 bases between. This chain's CDR3 is CASRATWGAGEKLFF. The CDR3 DNA reads as TGTGCCAGCAGGGCCACCTGGGGGGCTGGTGAAAAACTGTTTTTT.

A single count supports this clonotype. CDR3 in amino acids: CSATTGHQPQHF. DNA of the CDR3: TGCAGTGCAACCACAGGGCATCAGCCCCAGCATTTT. The chain carries TRBV20-1 and TRBJ1-5; TRBD1 is a possible D gene (6 bases). With 6 bases removed from V and 5 bases from J, the gap between germline ends came to 11 bases. This CDR3 contains 12 residues. CDR1 and CDR2 from the germline V gene are DFQATT and SNEGSKA (reference sequence).

The chain combines TRBV6-2 or TRBV6-3 with TRBJ1-5; possibly TRBD1 for D (5 bases). This CDR3 region has 15 residues. V lost 4 bases and J lost 5, with 15 bases in between. CDR1 MNHEY and CDR2 SVGEGT come from the germline V gene. CDR3 DNA: TGTGCCAGCAGTTCCCATGGCAGGGAGGATCAGCCCCAGCATTTT. This encodes CASSSHGREDQPQHF.

This clonotype came up a few times. This sequence joins TRBV20-1 and TRBJ2-1, with D unclear. Germline V lookup: CDR1 DFQATT, CDR2 SNEGSKA (reference sequence). Deletions cut 2 bases from V and 7 bases from J, with 6 bases between. The CDR3 is 11 residues long. The CDR3 reads CSARFRNEQFF. The CDR3 bases are TGCAGTGCTAGATTCCGGAATGAGCAGTTCTTC.

The table lists this clonotype with a few counts. This chain uses TRBV27 with TRBJ1-6; D is unclear. Looked up from germline, CDR1 is MNHEY and CDR2 is SMNVEV (reference sequence). This CDR3 has 13 amino acids. Deletions cut 3 bases from V and 10 bases from J, with 10 bases between. The CDR3 region has the DNA TGTGCCAGCAGTTTTTGGAACGGATCACCCCTCCACTTT. Encoded protein: CASSFWNGSPLHF.

V usage is TRBV10-3 and J usage is TRBJ2-3; 13 bases match TRBD2. The germline V gene encodes CDR1 ENHRY and CDR2 SYGVKD. CDR3 length: 14 residues. V trimming: 10 bases; J trimming: 4 bases; junction bases outside the gene matches: 5. CDR3 loop: CATETSGGPDTQYF. CDR3 DNA: TGTGCCACCGAGACTAGCGGGGGGCCAGATACGCAGTATTTT.

The chain recombines TRBV6-1 with TRBJ2-5; D might be TRBD2 (6 bases). Germline values: CDR1 MNHNS, CDR2 SASEGT. The CDR3 totals 16 residues. Trimming removed 2 bases at V and 4 bases at J, with 17 bases between. CDR3 bases: TGTGCCAGCAGTGAATGGCCGGCCGCGGGGTCAGAGACCCAGTACTTC. This gives the protein CASSEWPAAGSETQYF.

This clonotype was counted between two and nine times. This chain connects TRBV20-1 to TRBJ2-3; no firm D call. The CDR3 has 13 residues. Per germline, CDR1 DFQATT and CDR2 SNEGSKA (reference sequence). V lost 5 bases and J 2 bases, leaving 11 bases between the germline ends. The CDR3 protein is CSADQPITDTQYF. CDR3 DNA sequence: TGCAGTGCTGATCAACCAATCACAGATACGCAGTATTTT.

This clonotype was detected once. J is TRBJ1-2 and V is TRBV11-2; D not certain. The CDR3 covers 15 residues. Trimming cost V 0 bases and J 2 bases, with 10 bases left between them. The V gene's germline CDR1 is SGHAT and CDR2 FQNNGV. This chain's CDR3 is CASSLDSSANYGYTF. CDR3 coding DNA: TGTGCCAGCAGCTTAGACAGTTCTGCAAACTATGGCTACACCTTC.

The chain couples TRBV19 to TRBJ1-5, with unresolved D. CDR3 size: 16 residues. V gave up 9 bases and J gave up 5 bases, with 23 bases separating them. Germline V gene data show CDR1 as LNHDA and CDR2 as SQIVND (reference sequence). CDR3 residues: CASLNRPSLVYQPQHF. CDR3 in DNA: TGTGCCAGCCTAAACCGTCCCTCACTTGTTTATCAGCCCCAGCATTTT.

The rearrangement joins TRBV2 to TRBJ1-2; 8 nucleotides align to TRBD1. The germline V gene has CDR1 SNHLY and CDR2 FYNNEI. With V trimmed by 6 bases and J by 4 bases, 4 bases remained unmatched. This CDR3 has 13 residues. CDR3 DNA: TGTGCCAGCAGGCCCGACAGGGGCTATGGCTACACCTTC. Translation: CASRPDRGYGYTF.

The chain uses TRBV7-2 and TRBJ1-6; no definite D call. The CDR3 has 14 amino acids. The V end lost 5 bases, the J end lost 9 bases, and 14 bases lay between the germline ends. CDR1 is SGHTA, CDR2 FQGNSA, per germline. The CDR3 reads CASSLRQNPSPLHF. In nucleotides, the CDR3 is TGTGCCAGCAGCCTAAGACAAAATCCTTCACCCCTCCACTTT.

The chain uses TRBV15 and TRBJ1-5; D ambiguous. V dropped 0 bases and J dropped 4 bases, with 7 bases sitting between them. This CDR3 region has 14 residues. The germline V gene encodes CDR1 LNHNV and CDR2 YYDKDF (reference sequence). The CDR3 loop reads CATSRDSRNQPQHF. The CDR3 DNA is TGTGCCACCAGCAGAGATTCACGGAATCAGCCCCAGCATTTT.

The chain combines TRBV2 with TRBJ1-6; unclear D gene. V was trimmed by 4 bases and J by 14 bases, leaving 21 bases between them. This CDR3 is 15 amino acids long. Germline CDR1 SNHLY, CDR2 FYNNEI. The CDR3 DNA follows: TGTGCCAGCAGTGTAGGACTTCCGGGCCCTTCGTCCCTCCACTTT. This encodes CASSVGLPGPSSLHF. The variable domain in full, with the rest retrieved from reference TRBV2 and TRBJ1-6, is EPEVTQTPSHQVTQMGQEVILRCVPISNHLYFYWYRQILGQKVEFLVSFYNNEISEKSEIFDDQFSVERPDGSNFTLKIRSTKLEDSAMYFCASSVGLPGPSSLHFGNGTRLTVT.

This clonotype occurred once. J is TRBJ1-1 and V is TRBV6-1; D is unclear. Trimming removed 10 bases from V and 0 bases from J, with 12 bases in between. The germline V gene has CDR1 MNHNS and CDR2 SASEGT. This CDR3 has 13 amino acids. The CDR3 loop reads CATKGLLNTEAFF. CDR3 sequence (DNA): TGTGCCACCAAAGGGCTGCTGAACACTGAAGCTTTCTTT.

The chain has TRBV4-3 and TRBJ1-2; D uncertain. In germline, CDR1 is LGHNA, CDR2 YSLEER. This CDR3 is built from 16 residues. V was clipped by 4 bases and J by 5 bases, with 20 bases between them. CDR3 amino acids: CASSRFLEGERYGYTF. CDR3 nucleotide sequence: TGCGCCAGCAGCCGATTCCTGGAGGGCGAAAGGTATGGCTACACCTTC.

The chain's CDR3 is CATSRDPRTTEAFF. In DNA, the CDR3 is TGTGCCACCAGCAGAGATCCACGAACCACTGAAGCTTTCTTT. The chain employs TRBV15 and TRBJ1-1; D not resolved. CDR1 and CDR2 from the germline V gene are LNHNV and YYDKDF (reference sequence). The CDR3 loop spans 14 amino acids. V was clipped by 0 bases and J by 4 bases, with 9 bases between them.

The chain links TRBV7-2 to TRBJ2-5; 9 bases agree with TRBD2. The germline V gene encodes CDR1 SGHTA and CDR2 FQGNSA. With 4 bases clipped from V and 5 bases from J, the junction kept 11 bases outside the gene matches. The CDR3 runs 16 residues. The DNA for the CDR3 is TGTGCCAGCAGCTGGAGTAGCGGGAGTCCGTGGGAGACCCAGTACTTC. Translating gives CASSWSSGSPWETQYF.

The CDR3 sequence: CASSHGQLGYTF. The CDR3 DNA follows: TGTGCCAGCAGCCACGGACAGCTCGGCTACACCTTC. The chain carries TRBV2 and TRBJ1-2, with D possibly TRBD1 on 6 matching bases. The CDR3 consists of 12 residues. The V and J ends lost 6 bases and 8 bases respectively, with 13 bases between them. The V gene's germline CDR1 is SNHLY and CDR2 FYNNEI. The entire variable domain, with the rest obtained from reference TRBV2 and TRBJ1-2, is as follows: EPEVTQTPSHQVTQMGQEVILRCVPISNHLYFYWYRQILGQKVEFLVSFYNNEISEKSEIFDDQFSVERPDGSNFTLKIRSTKLEDSAMYFCASSHGQLGYTFGSGTRLTVV.

The V gene is TRBV20-1, the J gene TRBJ1-2, with a possible D match to TRBD1 (5 bases). Deletions cut 1 base from V and 7 bases from J, with 16 bases between. The CDR3 consists of 14 residues. Germline V gives CDR1 DFQATT, CDR2 SNEGSKA (reference sequence). The CDR3 DNA sequence: TGCAGTGCTAGAGGGGGGTGGAGTTTCACTGGCTACACCTTC. Amino acid sequence: CSARGGWSFTGYTF.

The V gene is TRBV20-1, the J gene TRBJ1-1, with 9 bases lining up with TRBD1. The V segment lost 6 bases and the J segment 4 bases; nucleotides outside the gene matches: 12. Germline CDR1 reads DFQATT; CDR2 reads SNEGSKA (reference sequence). The CDR3 totals 15 residues. CDR3 nucleotide sequence: TGCAGTGCCCCAAACCGGAGACAGGGGGGCACTGAAGCTTTCTTT. Translated, it gives CSAPNRRQGGTEAFF.